Shown below are 2 T cell receptor beta chains from a single sample sequenced in a study of vaccination and CD4 T cells after COVID-19. TCRdb reprocessed the PCR reads via MiXCR and lists one record per CDR3 protein. This sample has just over 20,000 distinct CDR3 sequences, with about 60% found just once. The sample was CD4+ T cells from blood, taken before SARS-CoV-2 vaccination. The receptor set was obtained from a human donor who had recovered from COVID-19.

This chain joins TRBV7-8 and TRBJ2-3; D is perhaps TRBD2 (5 bases). The germline V gene has CDR1 SGHVS and CDR2 FQNEAQ. V gave up 4 bases and J gave up 6 bases, with 14 bases separating them. There are 14 residues in the CDR3. The CDR3 nucleotides are TGTGCCAGCAGCTCCCTGGAGGTGGTGGATACGCAGTATTTT. This codes for CASSSLEVVDTQYF.

The rearrangement uses TRBV27 and TRBJ1-6, with 9 nucleotides matching TRBD1. This CDR3 is 14 amino acids long. V dropped 5 bases and J dropped 6; count of bases not matched to a gene: 2. From germline, CDR1 is MNHEY and CDR2 SMNVEV (reference sequence). The CDR3 coding sequence is TGTGCCAGCAGTGACAGGGGGTTTAATTCACCCCTCCACTTT. It codes for CASSDRGFNSPLHF.